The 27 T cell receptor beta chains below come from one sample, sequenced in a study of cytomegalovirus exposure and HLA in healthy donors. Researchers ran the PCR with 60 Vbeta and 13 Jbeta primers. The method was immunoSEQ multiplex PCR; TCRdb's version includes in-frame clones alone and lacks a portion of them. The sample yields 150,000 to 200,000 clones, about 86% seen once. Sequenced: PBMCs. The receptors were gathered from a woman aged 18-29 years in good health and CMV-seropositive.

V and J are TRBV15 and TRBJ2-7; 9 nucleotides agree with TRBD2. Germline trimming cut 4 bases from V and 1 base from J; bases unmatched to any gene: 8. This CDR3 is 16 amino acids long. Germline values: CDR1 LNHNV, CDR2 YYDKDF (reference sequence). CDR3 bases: TGTGCCACCAGCAAAAGCTCAGGACTAGCGTCCTACGAGCAGTACTTC. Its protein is CATSKSSGLASYEQYF.

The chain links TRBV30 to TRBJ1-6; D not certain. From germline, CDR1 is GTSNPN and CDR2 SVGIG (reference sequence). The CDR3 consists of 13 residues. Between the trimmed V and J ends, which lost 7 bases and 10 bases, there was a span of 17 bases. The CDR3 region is CAYLTQTYSPLHF. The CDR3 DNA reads TGTGCCTACCTGACGCAGACTTACTCACCCCTCCACTTT.

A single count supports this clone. In nucleotides, the CDR3 is TGTGCCAGCAGCTCTATGAACACTGAAGCTTTCTTT. It yields the protein CASSSMNTEAFF. The rearrangement joins TRBV5-6 to TRBJ1-1; D is uncertain. The CDR3 has 12 residues. Trimming left V 3 bases short and J 0 bases short, with 3 bases between. Germline V gene data show CDR1 as SGHDT and CDR2 as YYEEEE.

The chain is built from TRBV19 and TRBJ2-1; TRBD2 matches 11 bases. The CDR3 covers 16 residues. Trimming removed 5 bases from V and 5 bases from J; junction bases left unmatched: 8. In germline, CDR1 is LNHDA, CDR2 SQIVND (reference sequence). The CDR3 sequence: CASSVYSGGANNEQFF. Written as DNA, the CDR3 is TGTGCCAGTAGTGTCTATAGCGGGGGGGCCAACAATGAGCAGTTCTTC.

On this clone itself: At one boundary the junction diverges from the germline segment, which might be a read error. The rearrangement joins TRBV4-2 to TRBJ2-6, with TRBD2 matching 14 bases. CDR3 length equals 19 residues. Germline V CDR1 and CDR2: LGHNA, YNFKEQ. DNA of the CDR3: TGTGCCAGCAGCCACCAAGGACTAGCGGGGGGCTCTGGGGCCAACGGCCTGACTTTC. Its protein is CASSHQGLAGGSGANGLTF.

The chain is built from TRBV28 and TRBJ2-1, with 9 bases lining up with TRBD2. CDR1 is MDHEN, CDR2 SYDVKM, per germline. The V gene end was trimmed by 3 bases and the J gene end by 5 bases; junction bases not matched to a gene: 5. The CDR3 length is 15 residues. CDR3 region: CASSFSASGDNEQFF. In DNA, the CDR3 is TGTGCCAGCAGTTTCTCGGCTAGCGGGGACAATGAGCAGTTCTTC.

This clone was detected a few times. CDR3 DNA: TGTGCCAGCATCACAGAATACGTCCTGACTTTC. Translating gives CASITEYVLTF. V is TRBV2 and J is TRBJ2-6; D gene ambiguous. The V end lost 7 bases, the J end lost 11 bases, and 9 bases lay between the germline ends. The CDR3 spans 11 residues. CDR1 SNHLY and CDR2 FYNNEI come from the germline V gene.

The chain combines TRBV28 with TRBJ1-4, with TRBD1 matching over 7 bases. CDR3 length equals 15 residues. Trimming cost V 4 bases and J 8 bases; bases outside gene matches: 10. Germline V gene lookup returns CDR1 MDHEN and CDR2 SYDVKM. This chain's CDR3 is CASSWSEDRREKLFF. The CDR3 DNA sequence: TGTGCCAGCAGTTGGTCCGAGGACAGGAGGGAAAAACTGTTTTTT.

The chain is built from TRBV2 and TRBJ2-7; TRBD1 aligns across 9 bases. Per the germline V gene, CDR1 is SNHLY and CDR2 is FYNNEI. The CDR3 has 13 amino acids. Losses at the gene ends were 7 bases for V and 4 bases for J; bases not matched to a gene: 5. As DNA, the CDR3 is TGTGCCAGCAACGGACAGGGGACTTACGAGCAGTACGTC. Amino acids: CASNGQGTYEQYV.

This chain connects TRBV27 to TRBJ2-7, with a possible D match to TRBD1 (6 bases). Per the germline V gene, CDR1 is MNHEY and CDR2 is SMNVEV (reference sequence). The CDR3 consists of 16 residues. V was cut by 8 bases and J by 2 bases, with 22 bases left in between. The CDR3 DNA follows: TGTGCCAGCCGCCCCAGTGGTCGGGACAACACCTACGAGCAGTACTTC. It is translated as CASRPSGRDNTYEQYF.

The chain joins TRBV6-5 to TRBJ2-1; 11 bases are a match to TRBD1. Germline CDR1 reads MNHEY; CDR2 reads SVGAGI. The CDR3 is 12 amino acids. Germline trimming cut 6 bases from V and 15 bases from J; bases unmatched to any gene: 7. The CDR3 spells CASSRTGGGLFF. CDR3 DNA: TGTGCCAGCAGCAGGACAGGGGGCGGTTTGTTCTTC.

CDR3 coding DNA: TGTGCCTCCGAAGGTAGGGGGCGTTGGGGGAACACTGAAGCTTTCTTT. Encoded protein: CASEGRGRWGNTEAFF. This rearrangement joins TRBV30 to TRBJ1-1; 7 bases fit TRBD1. V shed 7 bases, J shed 1 base, and the junction held 15 bases outside the gene matches. From germline, CDR1 is GTSNPN and CDR2 SVGIG (reference sequence). The CDR3 spans 16 residues.

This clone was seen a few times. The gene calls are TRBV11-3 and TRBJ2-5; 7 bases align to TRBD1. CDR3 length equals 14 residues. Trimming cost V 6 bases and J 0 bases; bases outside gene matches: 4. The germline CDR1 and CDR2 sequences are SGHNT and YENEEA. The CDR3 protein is CASREQGYQETQYF. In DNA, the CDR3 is TGTGCCAGCAGAGAACAGGGGTACCAAGAGACCCAGTACTTC.

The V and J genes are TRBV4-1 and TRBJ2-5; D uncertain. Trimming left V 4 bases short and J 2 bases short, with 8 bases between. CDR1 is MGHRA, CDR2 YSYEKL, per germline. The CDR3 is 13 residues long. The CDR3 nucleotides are TGCGCCAGCAGCCGAGGAGCGCAAGAGACCCAGTACTTC. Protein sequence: CASSRGAQETQYF.

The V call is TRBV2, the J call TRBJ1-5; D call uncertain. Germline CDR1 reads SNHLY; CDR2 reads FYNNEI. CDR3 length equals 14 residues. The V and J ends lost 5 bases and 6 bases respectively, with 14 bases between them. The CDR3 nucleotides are TGTGCCAGCAGTCGGGAAGGGAGACCTCAGCCCCAGCATTTT. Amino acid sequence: CASSREGRPQPQHF.

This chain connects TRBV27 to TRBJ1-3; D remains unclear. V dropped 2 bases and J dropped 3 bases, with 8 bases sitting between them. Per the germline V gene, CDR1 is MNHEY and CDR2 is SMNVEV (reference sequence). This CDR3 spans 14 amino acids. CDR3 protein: CASSLRLGGNTIYF. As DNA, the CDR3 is TGTGCCAGCAGTTTAAGACTGGGTGGAAACACCATATATTTT.

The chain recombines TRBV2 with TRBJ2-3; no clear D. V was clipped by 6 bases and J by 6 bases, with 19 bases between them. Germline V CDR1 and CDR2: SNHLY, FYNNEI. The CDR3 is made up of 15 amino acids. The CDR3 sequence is CASRSDQPVRDTQYF. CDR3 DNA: TGTGCCAGCAGATCCGACCAGCCTGTGAGGGATACGCAGTATTTT.

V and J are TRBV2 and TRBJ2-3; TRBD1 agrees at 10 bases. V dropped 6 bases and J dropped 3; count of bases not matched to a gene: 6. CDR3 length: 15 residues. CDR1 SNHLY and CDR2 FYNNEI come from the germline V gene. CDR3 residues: CASSAGTGETDTQYF. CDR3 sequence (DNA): TGTGCCAGCAGCGCCGGGACAGGGGAAACAGATACGCAGTATTTT.

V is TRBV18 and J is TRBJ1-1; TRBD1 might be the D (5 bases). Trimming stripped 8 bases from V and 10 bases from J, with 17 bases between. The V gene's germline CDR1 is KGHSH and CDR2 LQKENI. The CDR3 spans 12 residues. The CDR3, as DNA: TGTGCCAGCCGGACTACCGGGGCCTCAGCTTTCTTT. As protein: CASRTTGASAFF.

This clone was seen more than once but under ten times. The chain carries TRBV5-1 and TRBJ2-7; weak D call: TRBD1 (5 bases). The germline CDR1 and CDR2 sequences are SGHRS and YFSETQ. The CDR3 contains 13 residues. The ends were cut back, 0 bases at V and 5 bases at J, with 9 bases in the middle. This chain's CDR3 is CASSLVGRDEQYF. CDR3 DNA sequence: TGCGCCAGCAGCTTGGTAGGCAGGGACGAGCAGTACTTC.

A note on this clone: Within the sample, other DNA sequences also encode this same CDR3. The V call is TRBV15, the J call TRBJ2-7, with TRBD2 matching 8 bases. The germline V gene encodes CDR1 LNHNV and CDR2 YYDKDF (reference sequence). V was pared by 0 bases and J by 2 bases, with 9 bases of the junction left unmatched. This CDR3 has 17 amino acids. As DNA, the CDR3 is TGTGCCACCAGCAGAGAATTACTGGCGGGGGGTACCTACGAGCAGTACTTC. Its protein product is CATSRELLAGGTYEQYF.

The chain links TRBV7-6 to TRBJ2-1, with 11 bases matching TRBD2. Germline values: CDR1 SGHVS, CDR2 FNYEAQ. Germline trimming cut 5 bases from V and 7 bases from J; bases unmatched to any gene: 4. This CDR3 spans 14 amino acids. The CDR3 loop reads CASSQLAGENEQFF. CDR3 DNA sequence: TGTGCCAGCAGCCAACTAGCGGGGGAGAATGAGCAGTTCTTC.

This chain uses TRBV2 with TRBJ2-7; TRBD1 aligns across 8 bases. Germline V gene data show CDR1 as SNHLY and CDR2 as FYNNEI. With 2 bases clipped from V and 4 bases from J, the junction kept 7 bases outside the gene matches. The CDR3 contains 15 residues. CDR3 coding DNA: TGTGCCAGCAGTGAACCGGGACAGGATGGTTACGAGCAGTACGTC. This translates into CASSEPGQDGYEQYV.

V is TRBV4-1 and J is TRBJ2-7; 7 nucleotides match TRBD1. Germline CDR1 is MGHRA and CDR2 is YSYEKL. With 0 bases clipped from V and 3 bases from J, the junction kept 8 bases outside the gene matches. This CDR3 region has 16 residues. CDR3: CASSQDQRGQYYEQYF. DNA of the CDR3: TGCGCCAGCAGCCAAGATCAACGGGGACAGTACTACGAGCAGTACTTC.

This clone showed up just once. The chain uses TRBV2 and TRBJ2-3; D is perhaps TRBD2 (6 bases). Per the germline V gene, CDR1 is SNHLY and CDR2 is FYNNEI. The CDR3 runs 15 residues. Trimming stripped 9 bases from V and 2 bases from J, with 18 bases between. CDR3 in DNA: TGTGCCAGGGGGGGACTGAGGGCATTCACAGATACGCAGTATTTT. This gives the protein CARGGLRAFTDTQYF.

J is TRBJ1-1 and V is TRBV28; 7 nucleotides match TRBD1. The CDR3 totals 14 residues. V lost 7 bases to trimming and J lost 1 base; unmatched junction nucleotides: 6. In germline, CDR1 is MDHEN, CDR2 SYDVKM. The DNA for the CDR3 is TGTGCCAGCACTCGGACAGGTGAGAACACTGAAGCTTTCTTT. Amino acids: CASTRTGENTEAFF. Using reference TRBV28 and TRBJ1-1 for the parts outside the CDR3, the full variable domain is DVKVTQSSRYLVKRTGEKVFLECVQDMDHENMFWYRQDPGLGLRLIYFSYDVKMKEKGDIPEGYSVSREKKERFSLILESASTNQTSMYLCASTRTGENTEAFFGQGTRLTVV.

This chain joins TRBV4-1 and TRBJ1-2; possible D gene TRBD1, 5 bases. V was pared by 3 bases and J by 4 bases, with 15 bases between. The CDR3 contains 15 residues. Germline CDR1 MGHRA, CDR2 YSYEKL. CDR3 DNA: TGCGCCAGCAGCCATACGACTGGTGGGGCCTATGGCTACACCTTC. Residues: CASSHTTGGAYGYTF.